This T cell receptor (beta chain) was documented in a study of sequential checkpoint blockade in melanoma. Study-wide background: After both sequences, patients received maintenance nivolumab.

This CDR3 has 18 residues. Germline V gene sequence: CDR1 SGHDN, CDR2 FVKESK. The V segment lost 1 base and the J segment 6 bases; nucleotides outside the gene matches: 8. Here immunoSEQ multiplex PCR was the method, and the copy in TCRdb shows in-frame clones only, minus some. The table lists over 8,000 clones, around 75% of them singletons. As to treatment: randomized to nivolumab then ipilimumab (arm A) or the reverse (arm B). From thawed PBMCs, live CD3+CD8+ cells negative for CD19 and CD56 were sorted. This clone has a handful of counts. Specimen: CD8+ T cells sorted from blood (inferred from file names), collected from a patient given nivolumab and ipilimumab in sequence. The TCR comes from a human donor with melanoma. The rearrangement links TRBV14 to TRBJ2-2, with 13 bases that match TRBD2. CDR3 nucleotide sequence: TGTGCCAGCAGCCAAGGACTAGCGGGAGGATTGGCGCCCGGGGAGCTGTTTTTT. It specifies CASSQGLAGGLAPGELFF.